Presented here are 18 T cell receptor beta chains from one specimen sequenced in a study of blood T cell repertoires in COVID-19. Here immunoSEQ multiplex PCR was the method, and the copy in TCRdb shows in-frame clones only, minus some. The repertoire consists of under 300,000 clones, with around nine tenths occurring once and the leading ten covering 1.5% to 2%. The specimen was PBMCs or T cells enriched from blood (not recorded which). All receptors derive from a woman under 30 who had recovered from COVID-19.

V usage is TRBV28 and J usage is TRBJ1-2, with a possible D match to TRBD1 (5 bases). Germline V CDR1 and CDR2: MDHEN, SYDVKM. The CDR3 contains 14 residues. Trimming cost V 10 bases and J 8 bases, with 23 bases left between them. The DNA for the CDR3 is TGTGCCACCAGCCCCGGGTCTCGGGGGGAAGGCTACACCTTC. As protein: CATSPGSRGEGYTF.

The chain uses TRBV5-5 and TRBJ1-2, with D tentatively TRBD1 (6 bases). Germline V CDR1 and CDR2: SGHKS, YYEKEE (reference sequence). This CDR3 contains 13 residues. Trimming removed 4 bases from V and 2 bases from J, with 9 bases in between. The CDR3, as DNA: TGTGCCAGCAGCAGAACAGGGAACTATGGCTACACCTTC. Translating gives CASSRTGNYGYTF. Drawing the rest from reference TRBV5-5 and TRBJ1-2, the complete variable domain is DAGVTQSPTHLIKTRGQQVTLRCSPISGHKSVSWYQQVLGQGPQFIFQYYEKEERGRGNFPDRFSARQFPNYSSELNVNALLLGDSALYLCASSRTGNYGYTFGSGTRLTVV.

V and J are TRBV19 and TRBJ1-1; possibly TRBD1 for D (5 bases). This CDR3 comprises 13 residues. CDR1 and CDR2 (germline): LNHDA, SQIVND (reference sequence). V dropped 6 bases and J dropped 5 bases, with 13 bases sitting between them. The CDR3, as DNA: TGTGCCAGTAGGAACAAGGGGAGGACTGAAGCTTTCTTT. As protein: CASRNKGRTEAFF.

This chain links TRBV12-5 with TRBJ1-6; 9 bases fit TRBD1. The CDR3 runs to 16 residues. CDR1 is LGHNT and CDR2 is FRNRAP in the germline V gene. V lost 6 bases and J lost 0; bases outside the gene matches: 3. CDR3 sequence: CASGMDRGSYNSPLHF. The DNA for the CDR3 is TGTGCTAGTGGAATGGACAGGGGCTCCTATAATTCACCCCTCCACTTT.

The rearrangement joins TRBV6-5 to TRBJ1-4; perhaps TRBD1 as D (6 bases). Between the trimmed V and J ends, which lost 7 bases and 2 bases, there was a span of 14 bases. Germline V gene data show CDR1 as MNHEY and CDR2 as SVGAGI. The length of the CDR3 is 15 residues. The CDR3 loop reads CASTPRGITNEKLFF. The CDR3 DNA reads TGTGCCAGCACCCCAAGGGGGATCACTAATGAAAAACTGTTTTTT.

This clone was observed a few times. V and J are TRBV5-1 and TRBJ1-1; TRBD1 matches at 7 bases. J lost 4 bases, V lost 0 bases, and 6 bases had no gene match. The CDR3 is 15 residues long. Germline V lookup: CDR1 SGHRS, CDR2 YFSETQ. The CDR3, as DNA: TGCGCCAGCAGCTTGGCCACAGGGGTGGGCACTGAAGCTTTCTTT. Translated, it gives CASSLATGVGTEAFF.

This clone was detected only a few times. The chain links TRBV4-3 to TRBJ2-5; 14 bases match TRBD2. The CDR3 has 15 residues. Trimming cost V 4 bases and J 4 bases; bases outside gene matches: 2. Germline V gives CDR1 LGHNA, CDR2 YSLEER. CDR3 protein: CASSPGLAGGETQYF. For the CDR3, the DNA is TGCGCCAGCAGCCCCGGACTAGCGGGGGGAGAGACCCAGTACTTC.

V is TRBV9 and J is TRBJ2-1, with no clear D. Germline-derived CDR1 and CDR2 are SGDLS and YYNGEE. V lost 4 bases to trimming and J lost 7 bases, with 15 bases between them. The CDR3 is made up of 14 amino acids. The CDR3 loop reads CASSPDSYVNEQFF. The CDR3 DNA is TGTGCCAGCAGCCCTGACTCGTACGTAAATGAGCAGTTCTTC.

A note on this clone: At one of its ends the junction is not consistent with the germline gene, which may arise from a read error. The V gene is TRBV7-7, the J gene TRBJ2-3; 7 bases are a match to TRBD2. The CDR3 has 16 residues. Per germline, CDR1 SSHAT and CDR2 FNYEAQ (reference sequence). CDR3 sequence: CASSLGTTKNTDTQYF. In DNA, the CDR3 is TGTGCTAGCAGCTTAGGGACTACCAAAAACACAGATACGCAGTATTTT.

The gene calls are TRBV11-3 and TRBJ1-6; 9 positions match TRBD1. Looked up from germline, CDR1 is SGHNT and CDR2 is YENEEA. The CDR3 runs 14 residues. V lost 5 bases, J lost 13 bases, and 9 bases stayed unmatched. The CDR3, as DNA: TGTGCCAGCAGCCCCCGGGACAGGGCCTTCCCCCTCCACTTT. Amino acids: CASSPRDRAFPLHF.

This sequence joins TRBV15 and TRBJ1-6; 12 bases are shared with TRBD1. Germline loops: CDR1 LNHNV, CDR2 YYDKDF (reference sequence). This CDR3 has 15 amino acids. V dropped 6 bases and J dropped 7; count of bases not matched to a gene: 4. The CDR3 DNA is TGTGCCACCAGGGGGGACAGGGGGCCCAATTCACCCCTCCACTTT. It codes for CATRGDRGPNSPLHF.

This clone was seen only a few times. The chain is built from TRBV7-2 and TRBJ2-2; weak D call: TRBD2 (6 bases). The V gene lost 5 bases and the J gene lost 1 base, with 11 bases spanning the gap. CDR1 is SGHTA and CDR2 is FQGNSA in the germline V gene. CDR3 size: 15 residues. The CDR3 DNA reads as TGTGCCAGCAGCCCTGGGGGGTTGAACACCGGGGAGCTGTTTTTT. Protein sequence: CASSPGGLNTGELFF.

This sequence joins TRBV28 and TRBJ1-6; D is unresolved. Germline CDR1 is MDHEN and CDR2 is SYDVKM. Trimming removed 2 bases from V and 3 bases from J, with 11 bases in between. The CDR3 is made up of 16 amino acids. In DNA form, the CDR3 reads TGTGCCAGCAGTTTACGCCCCGCAGGCTATAATTCACCCCTCCACTTT. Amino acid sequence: CASSLRPAGYNSPLHF.

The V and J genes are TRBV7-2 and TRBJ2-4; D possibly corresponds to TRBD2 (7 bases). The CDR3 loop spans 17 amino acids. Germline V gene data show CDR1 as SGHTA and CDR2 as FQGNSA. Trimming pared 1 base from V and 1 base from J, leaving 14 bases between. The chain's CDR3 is CASSLVSGGLAKNIQYF. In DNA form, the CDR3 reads TGTGCCAGCAGCTTAGTGTCGGGGGGCCTGGCCAAAAACATTCAGTACTTC.

The DNA for the CDR3 is TGTGCCAGTAAAGGGCCGGGGGAGACCAGGGAGCTGTTTTTT. This translates into CASKGPGETRELFF. V is TRBV19 and J is TRBJ2-2, with D perhaps matching TRBD2 (6 bases). The ends were cut back, 7 bases at V and 9 bases at J, with 18 bases in the middle. Germline lookup yields CDR1 LNHDA and CDR2 SQIVND (reference sequence). This CDR3 comprises 14 residues.

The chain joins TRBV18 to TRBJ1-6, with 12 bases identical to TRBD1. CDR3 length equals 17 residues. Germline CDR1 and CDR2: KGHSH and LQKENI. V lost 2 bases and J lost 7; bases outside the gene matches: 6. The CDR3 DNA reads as TGTGCCAGCTCACCAATGGGGACAGGGGGCCTAAATTCACCCCTCCACTTT. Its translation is CASSPMGTGGLNSPLHF.

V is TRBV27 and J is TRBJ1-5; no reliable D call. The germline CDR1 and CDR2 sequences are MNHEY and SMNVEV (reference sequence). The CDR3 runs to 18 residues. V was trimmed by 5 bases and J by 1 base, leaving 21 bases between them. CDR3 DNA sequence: TGTGCCAGCAGTCCCGGTTGGAGTCTTATCCCCAGCAATCAGCCCCAGCATTTT. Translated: CASSPGWSLIPSNQPQHF.

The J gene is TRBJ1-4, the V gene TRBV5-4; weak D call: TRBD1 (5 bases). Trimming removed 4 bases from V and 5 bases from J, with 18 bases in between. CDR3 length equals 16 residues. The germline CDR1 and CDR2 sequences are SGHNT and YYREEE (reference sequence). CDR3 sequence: CASSLATGKGNEKLFF. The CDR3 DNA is TGTGCCAGCAGCCTGGCTACAGGAAAAGGGAATGAAAAACTGTTTTTT.